A selection of T cell receptor beta chains follows, all from one sample in a study of spatial heterogeneity in lung cancer. TCRdb re-called the 5' RACE reads with MiXCR, one entry per CDR3 protein. The sample gives about 45,000 distinct CDR3 sequences, around 15% of which show up once; approximately 60% is in the top ten. Sequences were derived from PBMCs, sampled at surgery. These receptors all come from a male donor with early-stage non-small cell lung cancer. Each CDR3 is given with its conserved first and last residue. Each record gives: D gene, J gene, CDR3 length, clone size, V gene, CDR3 protein, CDR3 DNA. D genes are given only for firm matches. For some rows the clone size is stated as once, few or many, or as a class when expanded; others skip it.

TRBD1 TRBJ1-1 14 many TRBV5-1 CASSWDRLNTEAFF TGCGCCAGCAGCTGGGACAGACTGAACACTGAAGCTTTCTTT
NA TRBJ2-1 11 few TRBV10-3 CAISENNEQFF TGTGCCATCAGTGAGAACAATGAGCAGTTCTTC
TRBD1 TRBJ1-6 15 few TRBV12-3/TRBV12-4 CASRRQTGVVSPLHF TGTGCCAGCAGGCGCCAGACAGGGGTCGTTTCACCCCTCCACTTT
NA TRBJ2-5 14 few TRBV12-3/TRBV12-4 CASSSFDGQETQYF TGTGCCAGCAGTTCCTTTGACGGACAAGAGACCCAGTACTTC
NA TRBJ2-1 12 NA TRBV20-1 CSAIDYYNEQFF TGCAGTGCCATCGATTACTACAATGAGCAGTTCTTC
TRBD1 TRBJ1-1 15 NA TRBV18 CASSPYEGAGTEAFF TGTGCCAGCTCACCCTATGAGGGGGCGGGCACTGAAGCTTTCTTT
TRBD2 TRBJ2-1 15 few TRBV18 CASSSGLAGGDEQFF TGTGCCAGCTCAAGTGGACTAGCGGGAGGGGATGAGCAGTTCTTC
NA TRBJ2-5 11 many TRBV12-3/TRBV12-4 CASSFSASRAF TGTGCCAGCAGTTTCTCCGCCTCCAGGGCGTTC
TRBD1 TRBJ1-6 15 NA TRBV4-3 CASSQGGQAPRGLHF TGCGCCAGCAGCCAAGGCGGACAGGCGCCTAGGGGCCTCCACTTT
TRBD1 TRBJ1-6 15 NA TRBV9 CASSSRTGNNSPLHF TGTGCCAGCAGCTCCCGGACAGGAAATAATTCACCCCTCCACTTT
NA TRBJ2-1 13 many TRBV6-5 CASRGPGVDEQFF TGTGCCAGCAGGGGACCTGGGGTCGATGAGCAGTTCTTC
NA TRBJ1-1 13 many TRBV12-3/TRBV12-4 CASSLGENTEAFF TGTGCCAGCAGTTTGGGAGAGAACACTGAAGCTTTCTTT
TRBD1 TRBJ1-1 13 NA TRBV5-4 CASSRTGLTEAFF TGTGCCAGCAGCCGGACAGGGCTCACTGAAGCTTTCTTT
NA TRBJ2-3 16 few TRBV9 CASSALSSRSTDTQYF TGTGCCAGCAGCGCATTGTCGTCGCGTAGCACAGATACGCAGTATTTT
NA TRBJ1-1 12 few TRBV29-1 CSAAQGNTEAFF TGCAGCGCCGCACAGGGGAACACTGAAGCTTTCTTT
NA TRBJ2-7 13 few TRBV29-1 CSVVLGGTREQYF TGCAGCGTTGTCTTGGGGGGAACTCGGGAGCAGTACTTC
NA TRBJ1-3 15 NA TRBV3-1 CASSQVGHLGNTIYF TGTGCCAGCAGCCAAGTCGGACACCTTGGAAACACCATATATTTT
TRBD1 TRBJ2-7 16 many TRBV4-1 CASSHLTGGWPYEQYF TGCGCCAGCAGCCACCTCACAGGGGGCTGGCCCTACGAGCAGTACTTC
TRBD2 TRBJ2-2 16 many TRBV7-8 CASNQVPGRGTGELFF TGTGCCAGCAATCAAGTTCCAGGGAGGGGAACCGGGGAGCTGTTTTTT